This T cell receptor beta chain was identified in a study of beta chain features in type 1 diabetes. Study-wide context: Sorted cells numbering 107,917,701 were examined across all samples.

The whole isolated RNA underwent reverse transcription, so sequencing captured expressed TCRB transcripts. Regulatory, naive and central memory T cell samples averaged approximately 3.4 million reads. Sequencing used immunoSEQ multiplex PCR; TCRdb keeps in-frame clones, though not all of them. The sample consists of about 350,000 clones, roughly a fifth of them appearing once. Cells sorted by CD45RO/CCR7/CD25/CD127/CD95/CD27 comprised CD4+ naive, central memory, regulatory and stem cell-like memory cells. Purity exceeded 98% in all sorted populations. There are 15 residues in the CDR3. CDR1 GTSNPN and CDR2 SVGIG come from the germline V gene (reference sequence). Between the trimmed V and J ends, which lost 4 bases and 5 bases, there was a span of 18 bases.

The material sequenced was naive CD4+ T cells from blood. The chain recombines TRBV30 with TRBJ2-1; D perhaps matches TRBD2 (7 bases). The source of this sequence is a woman aged 18-35 years in good health. CDR3 residues: CAWTSGHREDNEQFF. Written as DNA, the CDR3 is TGTGCCTGGACCTCGGGACATCGGGAGGACAATGAGCAGTTCTTC.